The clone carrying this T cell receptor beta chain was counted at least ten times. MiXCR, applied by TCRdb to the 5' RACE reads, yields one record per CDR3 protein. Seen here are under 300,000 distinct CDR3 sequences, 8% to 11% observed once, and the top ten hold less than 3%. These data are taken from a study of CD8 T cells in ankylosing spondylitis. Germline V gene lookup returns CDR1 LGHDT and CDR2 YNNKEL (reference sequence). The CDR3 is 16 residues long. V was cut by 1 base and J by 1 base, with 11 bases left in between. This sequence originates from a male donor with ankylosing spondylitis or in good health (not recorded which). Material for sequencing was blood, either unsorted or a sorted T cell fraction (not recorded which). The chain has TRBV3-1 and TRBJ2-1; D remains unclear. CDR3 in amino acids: CASSQVATLSYNEQFF. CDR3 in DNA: TGTGCCAGCAGCCAAGTCGCAACCCTATCCTACAATGAGCAGTTCTTC.